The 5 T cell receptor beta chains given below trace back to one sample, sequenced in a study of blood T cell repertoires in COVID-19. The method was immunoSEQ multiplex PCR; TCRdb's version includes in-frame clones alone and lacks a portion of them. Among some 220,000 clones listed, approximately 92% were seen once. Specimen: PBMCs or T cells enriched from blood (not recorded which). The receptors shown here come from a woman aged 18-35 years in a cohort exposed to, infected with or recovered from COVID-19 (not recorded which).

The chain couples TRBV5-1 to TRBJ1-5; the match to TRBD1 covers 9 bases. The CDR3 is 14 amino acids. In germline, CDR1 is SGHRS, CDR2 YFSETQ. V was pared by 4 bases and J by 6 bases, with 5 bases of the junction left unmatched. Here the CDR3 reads CASSPQGAGQPQHF. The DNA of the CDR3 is TGCGCCAGCAGCCCACAGGGGGCGGGTCAGCCCCAGCATTTT.

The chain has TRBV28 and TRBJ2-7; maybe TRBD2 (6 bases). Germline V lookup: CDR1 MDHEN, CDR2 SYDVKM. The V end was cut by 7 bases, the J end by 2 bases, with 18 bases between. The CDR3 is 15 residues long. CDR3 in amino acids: CASTKPATGAYEQYF. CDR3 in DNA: TGTGCCAGCACCAAACCCGCTACGGGGGCCTACGAGCAGTACTTC.

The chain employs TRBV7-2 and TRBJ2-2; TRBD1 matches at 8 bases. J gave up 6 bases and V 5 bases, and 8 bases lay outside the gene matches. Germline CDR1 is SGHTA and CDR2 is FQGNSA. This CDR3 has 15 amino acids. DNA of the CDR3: TGTGCCAGCAGCCCCCGGACAGGGAGTCCCGGGGAGCTGTTTTTT. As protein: CASSPRTGSPGELFF.

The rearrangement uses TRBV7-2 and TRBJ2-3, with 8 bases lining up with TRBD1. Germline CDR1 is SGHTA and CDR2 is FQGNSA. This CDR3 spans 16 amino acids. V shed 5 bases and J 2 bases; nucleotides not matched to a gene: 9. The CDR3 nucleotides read TGTGCCAGCAGCCCCCGCCGGACAGGGTTCACAGATACGCAGTATTTT. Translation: CASSPRRTGFTDTQYF.

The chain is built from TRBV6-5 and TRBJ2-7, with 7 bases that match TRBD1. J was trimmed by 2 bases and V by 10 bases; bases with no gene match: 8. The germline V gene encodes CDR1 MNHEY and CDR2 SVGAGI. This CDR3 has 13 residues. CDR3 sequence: CATRRDSPYEQYF. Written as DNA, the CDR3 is TGTGCCACCAGACGGGACAGTCCCTACGAGCAGTACTTC.